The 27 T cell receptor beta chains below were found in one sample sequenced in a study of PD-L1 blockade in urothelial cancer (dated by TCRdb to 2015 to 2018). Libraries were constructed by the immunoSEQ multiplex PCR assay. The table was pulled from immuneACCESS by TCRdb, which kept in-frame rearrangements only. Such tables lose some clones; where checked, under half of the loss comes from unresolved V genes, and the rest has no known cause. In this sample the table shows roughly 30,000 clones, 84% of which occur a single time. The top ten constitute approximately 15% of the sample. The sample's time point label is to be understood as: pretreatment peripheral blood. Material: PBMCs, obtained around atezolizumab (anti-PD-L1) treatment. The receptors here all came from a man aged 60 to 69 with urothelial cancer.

This CDR3 reads CASKALAGTLSSYEQYF. CDR3 DNA: TGCGCCAGCAAAGCACTAGCGGGTACACTAAGCTCCTACGAGCAGTACTTC. The V call is TRBV5-1, the J call TRBJ2-7, with TRBD2 matching 9 bases. CDR1 is SGHRS and CDR2 is YFSETQ in the germline V gene. This CDR3 comprises 17 residues. V shed 6 bases and J 0 bases; nucleotides not matched to a gene: 13.

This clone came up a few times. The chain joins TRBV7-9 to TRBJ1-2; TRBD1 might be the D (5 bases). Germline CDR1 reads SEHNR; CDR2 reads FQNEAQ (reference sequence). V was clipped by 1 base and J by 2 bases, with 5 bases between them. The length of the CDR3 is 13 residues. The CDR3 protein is CASSLEGNYGYTF. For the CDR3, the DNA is TGTGCCAGCAGCTTAGAGGGGAACTATGGCTACACCTTC.

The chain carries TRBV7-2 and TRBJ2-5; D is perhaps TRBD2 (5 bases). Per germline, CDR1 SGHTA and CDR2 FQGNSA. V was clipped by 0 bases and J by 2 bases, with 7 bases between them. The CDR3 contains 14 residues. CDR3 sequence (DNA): TGTGCCAGCAGCTTAGCCCGGGGACAAGAGACCCAGTACTTC. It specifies CASSLARGQETQYF. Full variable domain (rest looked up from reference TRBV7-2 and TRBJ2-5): GAGVSQSPSNKVTEKGKDVELRCDPISGHTALYWYRQSLGQGLEFLIYFQGNSAPDKSGLPSDRFSAERTGGSVSTLTIQRTQQEDSAVYLCASSLARGQETQYFGPGTRLLVL.

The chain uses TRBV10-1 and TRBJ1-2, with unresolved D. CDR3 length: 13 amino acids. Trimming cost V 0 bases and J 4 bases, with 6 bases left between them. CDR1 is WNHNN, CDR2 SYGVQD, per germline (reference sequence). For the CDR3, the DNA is TGCGCCAGCAGTGAGTCTTTCTCCTATGGCTACACCTTC. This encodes CASSESFSYGYTF.

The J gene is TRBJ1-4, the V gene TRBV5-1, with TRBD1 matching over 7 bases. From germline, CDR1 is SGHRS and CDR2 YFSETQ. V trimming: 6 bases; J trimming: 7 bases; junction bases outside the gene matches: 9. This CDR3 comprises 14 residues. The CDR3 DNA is TGCGCCAGCACCAGACAGGGCCGAGGTGAAAAACTGTTTTTT. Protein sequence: CASTRQGRGEKLFF.

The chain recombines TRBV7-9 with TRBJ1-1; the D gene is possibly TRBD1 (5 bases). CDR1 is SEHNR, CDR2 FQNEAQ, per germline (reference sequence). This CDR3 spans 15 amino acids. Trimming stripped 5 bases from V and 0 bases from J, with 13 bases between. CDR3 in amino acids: CASSPPDSLNTEAFF. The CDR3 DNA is TGTGCCAGCAGCCCTCCAGACAGTCTGAACACTGAAGCTTTCTTT.

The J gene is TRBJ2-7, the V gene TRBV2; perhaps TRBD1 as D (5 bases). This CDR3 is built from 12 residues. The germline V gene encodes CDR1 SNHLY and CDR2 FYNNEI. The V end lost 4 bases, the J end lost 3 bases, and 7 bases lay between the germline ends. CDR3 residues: CASSAQDYEQYF. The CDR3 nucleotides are TGTGCCAGCAGTGCACAGGACTACGAGCAGTACTTC.

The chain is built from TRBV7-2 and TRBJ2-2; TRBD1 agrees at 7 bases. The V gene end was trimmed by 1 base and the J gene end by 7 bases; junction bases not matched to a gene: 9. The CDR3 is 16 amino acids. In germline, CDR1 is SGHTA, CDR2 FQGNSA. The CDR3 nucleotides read TGTGCCAGCAGCTTAGGGTACAGGGGTGGTAGCGGGGAGCTGTTTTTT. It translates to CASSLGYRGGSGELFF. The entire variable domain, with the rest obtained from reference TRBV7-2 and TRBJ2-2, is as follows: GAGVSQSPSNKVTEKGKDVELRCDPISGHTALYWYRQSLGQGLEFLIYFQGNSAPDKSGLPSDRFSAERTGGSVSTLTIQRTQQEDSAVYLCASSLGYRGGSGELFFGEGSRLTVL.

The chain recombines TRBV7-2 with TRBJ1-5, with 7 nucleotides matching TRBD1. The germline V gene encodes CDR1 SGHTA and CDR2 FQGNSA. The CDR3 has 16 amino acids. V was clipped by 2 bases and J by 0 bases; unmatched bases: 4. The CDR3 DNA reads TGTGCCAGCAGCTTAAGGGACAGATATAGCAATCAGCCCCAGCATTTT. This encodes CASSLRDRYSNQPQHF.

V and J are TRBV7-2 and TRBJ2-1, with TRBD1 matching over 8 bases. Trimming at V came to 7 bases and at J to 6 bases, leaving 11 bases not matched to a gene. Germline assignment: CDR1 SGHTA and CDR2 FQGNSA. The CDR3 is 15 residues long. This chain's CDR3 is CASTPSWDRLNEQFF. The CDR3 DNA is TGTGCCAGCACCCCTAGCTGGGACAGGCTCAATGAGCAGTTCTTC.

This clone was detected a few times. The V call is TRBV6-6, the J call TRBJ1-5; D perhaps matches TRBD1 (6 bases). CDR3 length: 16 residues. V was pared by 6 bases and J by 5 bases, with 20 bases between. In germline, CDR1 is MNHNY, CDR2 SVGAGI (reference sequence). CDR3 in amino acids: CASSFGAGAPHQPQHF. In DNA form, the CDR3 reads TGTGCCAGCAGCTTTGGGGCAGGGGCGCCCCATCAGCCCCAGCATTTT.

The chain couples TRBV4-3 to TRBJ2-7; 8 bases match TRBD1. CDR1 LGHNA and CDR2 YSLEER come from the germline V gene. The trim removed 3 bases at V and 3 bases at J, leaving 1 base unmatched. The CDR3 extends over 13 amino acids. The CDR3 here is CASSHGQGYEQYF. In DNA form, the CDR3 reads TGCGCCAGCAGCCATGGACAGGGCTACGAGCAGTACTTC.

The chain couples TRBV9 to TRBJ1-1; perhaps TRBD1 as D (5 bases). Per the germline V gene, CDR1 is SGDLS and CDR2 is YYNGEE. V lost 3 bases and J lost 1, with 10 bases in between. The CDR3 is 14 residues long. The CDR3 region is CASSGRGRNTEAFF. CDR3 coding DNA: TGTGCCAGCAGCGGGCGGGGCAGGAACACTGAAGCTTTCTTT.

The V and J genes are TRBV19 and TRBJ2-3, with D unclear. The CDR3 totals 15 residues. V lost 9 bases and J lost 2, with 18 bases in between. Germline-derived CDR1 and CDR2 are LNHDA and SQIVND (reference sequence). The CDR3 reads CASSETAANTDTQYF. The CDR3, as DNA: TGTGCCAGCAGCGAAACGGCCGCTAACACAGATACGCAGTATTTT. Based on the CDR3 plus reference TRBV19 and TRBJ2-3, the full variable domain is DGGITQSPKYLFRKEGQNVTLSCEQNLNHDAMYWYRQDPGQGLRLIYYSQIVNDFQKGDIAEGYSVSREKKESFPLTVTSAQKNPTAFYLCASSETAANTDTQYFGPGTRLTVL.

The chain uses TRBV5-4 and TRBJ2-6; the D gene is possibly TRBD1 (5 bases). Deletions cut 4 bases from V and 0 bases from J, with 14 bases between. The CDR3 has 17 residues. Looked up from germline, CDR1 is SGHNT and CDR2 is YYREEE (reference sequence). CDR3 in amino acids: CASSPRVLSSGANVLTF. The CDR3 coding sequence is TGTGCCAGCAGCCCCAGGGTTCTTAGCTCTGGGGCCAACGTCCTGACTTTC.

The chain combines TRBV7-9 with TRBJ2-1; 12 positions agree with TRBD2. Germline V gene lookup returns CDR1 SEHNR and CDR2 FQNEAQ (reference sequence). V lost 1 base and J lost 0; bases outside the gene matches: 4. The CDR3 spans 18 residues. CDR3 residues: CASSLGLAGGSSYNEQFF. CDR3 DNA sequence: TGTGCCAGCAGCTTAGGGCTAGCGGGAGGGAGCTCCTACAATGAGCAGTTCTTC. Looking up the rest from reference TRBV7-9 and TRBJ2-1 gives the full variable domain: DTGVSQNPRHKITKRGQNVTFRCDPISEHNRLYWYRQTLGQGPEFLTYFQNEAQLEKSRLLSDRFSAERPKGSFSTLEIQRTEQGDSAMYLCASSLGLAGGSSYNEQFFGPGTRLTVL.

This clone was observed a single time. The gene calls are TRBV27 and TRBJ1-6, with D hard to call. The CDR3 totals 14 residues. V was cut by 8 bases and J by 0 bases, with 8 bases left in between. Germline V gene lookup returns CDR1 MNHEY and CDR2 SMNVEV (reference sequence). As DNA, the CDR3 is TGTGCCAGCCTCGCTAGCTCCTATAATTCACCCCTCCACTTT. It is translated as CASLASSYNSPLHF.

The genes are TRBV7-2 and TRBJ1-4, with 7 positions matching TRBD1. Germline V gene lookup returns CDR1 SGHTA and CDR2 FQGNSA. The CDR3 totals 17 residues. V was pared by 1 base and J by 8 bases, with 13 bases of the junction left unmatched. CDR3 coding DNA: TGTGCCAGCAGCTTAGGGTTCCGACGCAGGGGGGACGAAAAACTGTTTTTT. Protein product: CASSLGFRRRGDEKLFF.

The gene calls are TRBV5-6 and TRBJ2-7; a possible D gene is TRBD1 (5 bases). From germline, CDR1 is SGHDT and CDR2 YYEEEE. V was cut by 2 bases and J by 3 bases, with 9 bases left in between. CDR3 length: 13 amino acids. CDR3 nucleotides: TGTGCCAGCAGCTTTCAGGGTAACTACGAGCAGTACTTC. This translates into CASSFQGNYEQYF.

The CDR3 DNA is TGTGCCAGCAGCCTAAACATGGGACTAGCGGGTAACACCGGGGAGCTGTTTTTT. Translated: CASSLNMGLAGNTGELFF. The V and J genes are TRBV7-3 and TRBJ2-2; TRBD2 aligns across 12 bases. V trimming: 5 bases; J trimming: 2 bases; junction bases outside the gene matches: 9. The CDR3 contains 18 residues. Germline loops: CDR1 SGHTA, CDR2 FQGTGA.

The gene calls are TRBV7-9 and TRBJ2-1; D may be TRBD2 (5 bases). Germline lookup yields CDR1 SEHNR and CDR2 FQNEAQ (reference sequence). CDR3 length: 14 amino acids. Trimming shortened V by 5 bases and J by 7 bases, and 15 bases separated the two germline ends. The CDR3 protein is CASSTRDPRNEQFF. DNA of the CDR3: TGTGCCAGCAGCACCCGGGATCCGAGGAATGAGCAGTTCTTC.

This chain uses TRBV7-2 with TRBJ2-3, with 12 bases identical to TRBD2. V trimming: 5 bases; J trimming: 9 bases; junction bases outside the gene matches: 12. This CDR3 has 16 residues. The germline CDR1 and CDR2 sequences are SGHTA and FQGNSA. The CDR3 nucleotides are TGTGCCAGCAGCACCTATAGACTAGCGGGAGAGGGGACGCAGTATTTT. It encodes CASSTYRLAGEGTQYF.

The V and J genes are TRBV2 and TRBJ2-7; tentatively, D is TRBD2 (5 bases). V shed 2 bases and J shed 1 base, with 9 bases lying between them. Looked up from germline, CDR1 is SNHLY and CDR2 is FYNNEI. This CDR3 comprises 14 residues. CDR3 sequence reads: CASSELARSYEQYF. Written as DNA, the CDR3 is TGTGCCAGCAGTGAACTAGCCCGATCCTACGAGCAGTACTTC.

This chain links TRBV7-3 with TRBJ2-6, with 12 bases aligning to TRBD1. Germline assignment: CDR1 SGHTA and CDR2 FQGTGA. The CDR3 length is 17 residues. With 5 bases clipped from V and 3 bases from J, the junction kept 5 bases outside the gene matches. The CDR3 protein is CASSTGTGGFGANVLTF. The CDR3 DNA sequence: TGTGCCAGCAGCACCGGGACAGGGGGCTTTGGGGCCAACGTCCTGACTTTC.

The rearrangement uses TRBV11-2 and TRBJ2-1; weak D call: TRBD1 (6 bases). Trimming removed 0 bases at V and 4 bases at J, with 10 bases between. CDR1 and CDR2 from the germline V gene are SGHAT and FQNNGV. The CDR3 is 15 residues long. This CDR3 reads CASSLDQGRYNEQFF. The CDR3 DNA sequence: TGTGCCAGCAGCTTAGATCAGGGGAGATACAATGAGCAGTTCTTC. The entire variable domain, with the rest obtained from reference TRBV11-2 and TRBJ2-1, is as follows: EAGVAQSPRYKIIEKRQSVAFWCNPISGHATLYWYQQILGQGPKLLIQFQNNGVVDDSQLPKDRFSAERLKGVDSTLKIQPAKLEDSAVYLCASSLDQGRYNEQFFGPGTRLTVL.

The CDR3 nucleotides read TGTGCCAGCATCGTAGGGATCGGACTAGCGGGAGAATGTAGGTCCTACGAGCAGTACTTC. Translation gives CASIVGIGLAGECRSYEQYF. J is TRBJ2-7 and V is TRBV21-1; the DNA was not compared with TRBD2, the D call given in the table. TRBV21-1 is given as a pseudogene. The CDR3 loop spans 20 amino acids.

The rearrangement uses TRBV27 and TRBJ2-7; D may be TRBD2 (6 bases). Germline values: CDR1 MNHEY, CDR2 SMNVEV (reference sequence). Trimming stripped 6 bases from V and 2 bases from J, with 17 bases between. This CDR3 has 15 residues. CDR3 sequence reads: CASRRGTSRPYEQYF. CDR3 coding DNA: TGTGCCAGCAGACGGGGGACCAGCCGGCCCTACGAGCAGTACTTC.